The 32 T cell receptor beta chains below come from one sample, sequenced in a study of T cells in Graves' hyperthyroidism and ophthalmopathy. Amplified TCR beta CDR3 regions derived from RNA transcripts. HTBI primers were the set used in a first-round RT-PCR of the TCR CDR3. From the multiplex PCR reads, TCRdb called clonotypes with MiXCR, one entry per CDR3 protein. The sample includes about 380,000 distinct CDR3 sequences, 13% of them seen just once. Sample: blood. The receptors originated from a man aged 25 to 40 with Graves' hyperthyroidism that later progressed to Graves' ophthalmopathy.

This clonotype was picked up many times. The chain employs TRBV18 and TRBJ1-1; tentatively, D is TRBD1 (6 bases). There are 13 residues in the CDR3. Germline V gene sequence: CDR1 KGHSH, CDR2 LQKENI. Trimming stripped 4 bases from V and 4 bases from J, with 10 bases between. The CDR3 region is CASSLGQLTEAFF. In DNA, the CDR3 is TGTGCCAGCTCACTCGGACAGCTCACTGAAGCTTTCTTT.

This chain connects TRBV11-3 to TRBJ2-7; D is uncertain. The CDR3 sequence is 13 residues long. Trimming pared 3 bases from V and 5 bases from J, leaving 11 bases between. Germline V gene sequence: CDR1 SGHNT, CDR2 YENEEA. The CDR3 region has the DNA TGTGCCAGCAGCTTTGGGCAGTCTCACGAGCAGTACTTC. Translated: CASSFGQSHEQYF.

This clonotype was picked up many times. The CDR3 DNA follows: TGCGCCAGCAGCTCCGCGACAATATTTGACAGGAGCACTGAAGCTTTCTTT. Protein: CASSSATIFDRSTEAFF. V gene TRBV5-1 combines with J gene TRBJ1-1; TRBD1 might be the D (6 bases). The germline gives CDR1 SGHRS, CDR2 YFSETQ. The CDR3 has 17 amino acids. Trimming cost V 3 bases and J 4 bases, with 22 bases left between them.

This clonotype was observed at least ten times. The CDR3: CASSRGGDSNQPQHF. CDR3 nucleotides: TGTGCCAGCAGCCGTGGTGGGGATAGCAATCAGCCCCAGCATTTT. The gene calls are TRBV6-1 and TRBJ1-5; D unresolved. The V and J ends lost 6 bases and 0 bases respectively, with 12 bases between them. This CDR3 contains 15 residues. Germline-derived CDR1 and CDR2 are MNHNS and SASEGT.

This clonotype turned up a few times. The chain is built from TRBV2 and TRBJ1-3; the D gene is possibly TRBD1 (5 bases). The CDR3 loop spans 15 amino acids. The V and J ends lost 5 bases and 0 bases respectively, with 11 bases between them. Germline V gene lookup returns CDR1 SNHLY and CDR2 FYNNEI. CDR3: CASSLDRHSGNTIYF. The DNA for the CDR3 is TGTGCCAGCAGTTTAGACAGACACTCTGGAAACACCATATATTTT.

This clonotype has at least ten counts. V gene TRBV20-1 combines with J gene TRBJ2-6; D might be TRBD1 (5 bases). The germline V gene has CDR1 DFQATT and CDR2 SNEGSKA (reference sequence). V was shortened by 8 bases and J by 0 bases, with 8 bases between the two germline ends. CDR3 size: 13 residues. The DNA for the CDR3 is TGCAGTACGACAGACTCTGGGGCCAACGTCCTGACTTTC. Its protein product is CSTTDSGANVLTF.

This clonotype came up many times. V is TRBV5-1 and J is TRBJ1-4; 7 bases agree with TRBD1. J gave up 8 bases and V 2 bases, and 12 bases lay outside the gene matches. There are 16 residues in the CDR3. Germline CDR1 is SGHRS and CDR2 is YFSETQ. CDR3 sequence reads: CASSFRTGGMGEKLFF. Here the CDR3 DNA reads TGCGCCAGCAGCTTCCGGACAGGCGGGATGGGGGAAAAACTGTTTTTT.

This clonotype showed up many times. The chain uses TRBV20-1 and TRBJ2-1, with D perhaps TRBD2 (5 bases). Trimming took 6 bases from V and 6 from J, leaving 12 bases between them. The CDR3 runs to 12 residues. Germline CDR1 is DFQATT and CDR2 is SNEGSKA (reference sequence). The CDR3 nucleotides read TGCAGTGCCCGGCACCGGGGCAATGAGCAGTTCTTC. Its translation is CSARHRGNEQFF.

This clonotype came up many times. The rearrangement links TRBV7-6 to TRBJ2-1; the match to TRBD2 covers 7 bases. Germline CDR1 reads SGHVS; CDR2 reads FNYEAQ. This CDR3 comprises 16 residues. The trim removed 3 bases at V and 0 bases at J, leaving 5 bases unmatched. The CDR3 protein is CASSFTGGISYNEQFF. CDR3 coding DNA: TGTGCCAGCAGCTTTACCGGGGGGATCTCCTACAATGAGCAGTTCTTC.

This clonotype was counted a few times. This chain uses TRBV6-5 with TRBJ2-6; D gene ambiguous. The germline gives CDR1 MNHEY, CDR2 SVGAGI. Trimming left V 7 bases short and J 0 bases short, with 13 bases between. The CDR3 consists of 16 residues. CDR3 region: CASTPWSYSGANVLTF. The CDR3 DNA reads as TGTGCCAGCACCCCTTGGAGTTACTCTGGGGCCAACGTCCTGACTTTC.

This clonotype was counted many times. The chain has TRBV4-2 and TRBJ2-7; D ambiguous. The CDR3 contains 14 residues. Germline V CDR1 and CDR2: LGHNA, YNFKEQ. The V and J ends lost 0 bases and 8 bases respectively, with 14 bases between them. The DNA of the CDR3 is TGTGCCAGCAGCCAAGAGTGGTCCGGGTGGCAGCAGTACTTC. Translated: CASSQEWSGWQQYF.

This chain connects TRBV3-1 to TRBJ2-2; D call uncertain. Trimming shortened V by 2 bases and J by 0 bases, and 7 bases separated the two germline ends. The CDR3 is 15 residues long. Germline V gives CDR1 LGHDT, CDR2 YNNKEL (reference sequence). The CDR3 nucleotides are TGTGCCAGCAGCCAAACTGGCACGAACACCGGGGAGCTGTTTTTT. Protein product: CASSQTGTNTGELFF. The full variable domain, completed using reference TRBV3-1 and TRBJ2-2, is DTAVSQTPKYLVTQMGNDKSIKCEQNLGHDTMYWYKQDSKKFLKIMFSYNNKELIINETVPNRFSPKSPDKAHLNLHINSLELGDSAVYFCASSQTGTNTGELFFGEGSRLTVL.

This clonotype was seen many times. The chain links TRBV10-1 to TRBJ2-7; the D gene is possibly TRBD1 (6 bases). CDR1 is WNHNN, CDR2 SYGVQD, per germline (reference sequence). Trimming removed 0 bases at V and 1 base at J, with 13 bases between. The CDR3 sequence is 16 residues long. The CDR3 here is CASSESGWDKSYEQYF. The CDR3 bases are TGCGCCAGCAGTGAGTCGGGTTGGGACAAATCCTACGAGCAGTACTTC.

This clonotype was seen repeatedly, ten times or more. The chain has TRBV7-8 and TRBJ2-7, with D tentatively TRBD2 (6 bases). Germline V gene lookup returns CDR1 SGHVS and CDR2 FQNEAQ. The V gene lost 5 bases and the J gene lost 6 bases, with 20 bases spanning the gap. CDR3 length equals 15 residues. The DNA of the CDR3 is TGTGCCAGCAGCCCGTTTACGGGGGAATCGGGCGAGCAGTACTTC. Its protein product is CASSPFTGESGEQYF.

A word on this clonotype: At one of its ends the junction is not consistent with the germline gene, which may arise from a read error. The chain couples TRBV5-1 to TRBJ1-5; TRBD1 might be the D (6 bases). This CDR3 contains 13 residues. From germline, CDR1 is SGHRS and CDR2 YFSETQ. This CDR3 reads CASGLRGHQPQHF. CDR3 bases: TGCGCCAGCGGCTTGCGGGGGCACCAGCCCCAGCATTTT.

About this clonotype itself: Since a much larger clone is just one base distant, this may be a read error. The chain joins TRBV7-9 to TRBJ2-1, with 7 bases aligning to TRBD1. Germline CDR1 SEHNR, CDR2 FQNEAQ (reference sequence). This CDR3 contains 15 residues. Trimming cost V 3 bases and J 6 bases; bases outside gene matches: 8. The CDR3 region is CASSFKGTAFNEQFF. The CDR3 region has the DNA TGTGCCAGCAGCTTTAAAGGGACAGCCTTCAATGAGCAGTTCTTC. Filled out from reference TRBV7-9 and TRBJ2-1, the complete variable domain reads DTGVSQNPRHKITKRGQNVTFRCDPISEHNRLYWYRQTLGQGPEFLTYFQNEAQLEKSRLLSDRFSAERPKGSFSTLEIQRTEQGDSAMYLCASSFKGTAFNEQFFGPGTRLTVL.

The V call is TRBV6-1, the J call TRBJ2-1; D possibly corresponds to TRBD2 (5 bases). The V gene's germline CDR1 is MNHNS and CDR2 SASEGT. This CDR3 has 17 amino acids. Between the trimmed V and J ends, which lost 6 bases and 1 base, there was a span of 19 bases. As DNA, the CDR3 is TGTGCCAGCAGACCCGGGATTAGCGTACCGTCCTACAATGAGCAGTTCTTC. Translating it yields CASRPGISVPSYNEQFF.

This clonotype turned up a few times. The rearrangement links TRBV13 to TRBJ1-6; D is perhaps TRBD1 (5 bases). The CDR3 length is 13 residues. Trimming shortened V by 0 bases and J by 11 bases, and 8 bases separated the two germline ends. The germline V gene encodes CDR1 PRHDT and CDR2 FYEKMQ (reference sequence). The chain's CDR3 is CASSLGGGPPLHF. CDR3 nucleotide sequence: TGTGCCAGCAGCTTAGGTGGGGGACCACCCCTCCACTTT. Together with reference TRBV13 and TRBJ1-6, the CDR3 gives the full variable domain: AAGVIQSPRHLIKEKRETATLKCYPIPRHDTVYWYQQGPGQDPQFLISFYEKMQSDKGSIPDRFSAQQFSDYHSELNMSSLELGDSALYFCASSLGGGPPLHFGNGTRLTVT.

V usage is TRBV7-9 and J usage is TRBJ2-7, with 12 nucleotides matching TRBD1. Trimming cost V 2 bases and J 5 bases; bases outside gene matches: 7. CDR1 and CDR2 from the germline V gene are SEHNR and FQNEAQ (reference sequence). This CDR3 spans 16 amino acids. The CDR3 DNA sequence: TGTGCCAGCAGCTTATTCCTGGGACAGGGGGCGAACGAGCAGTACTTC. Amino acid sequence: CASSLFLGQGANEQYF.

This clonotype has a count of ten or more. This chain connects TRBV12-3 or TRBV12-4 to TRBJ2-3; D may be TRBD2 (6 bases). This CDR3 is 11 amino acids long. Trimming pared 6 bases from V and 14 bases from J, leaving 15 bases between. The CDR3 reads CASSEGLDPYF. The CDR3 bases are TGTGCCAGCAGCGAGGGACTGGACCCGTATTTT.

Only a few counts were recorded for this clonotype. The CDR3 sequence: CSASSGAGNTIYF. CDR3 DNA sequence: TGCAGTGCTAGTAGCGGGGCTGGAAACACCATATATTTT. V gene TRBV20-1 combines with J gene TRBJ1-3; D unresolved. The length of the CDR3 is 13 residues. V lost 3 bases, J lost 2 bases, and 8 bases lay in between. Looked up from germline, CDR1 is DFQATT and CDR2 is SNEGSKA (reference sequence).

Here the CDR3 reads CASSHLAGSEQYF. DNA of the CDR3: TGTGCCAGCAGCCATCTAGCGGGCTCCGAGCAGTACTTC. V usage is TRBV3-1 and J usage is TRBJ2-7, with 8 positions matching TRBD2. The V segment lost 3 bases and the J segment 6 bases; nucleotides outside the gene matches: 4. This CDR3 spans 13 amino acids. Germline CDR1 LGHDT, CDR2 YNNKEL (reference sequence).

There are a few counts of this clonotype. This chain joins TRBV14 and TRBJ1-5; D unresolved. Germline V gene data show CDR1 as SGHDN and CDR2 as FVKESK. The V end lost 3 bases, the J end lost 5 bases, and 11 bases lay between the germline ends. The CDR3 runs to 14 residues. The chain's CDR3 is CASSQANGDQPQHF. CDR3 DNA sequence: TGTGCCAGCAGCCAGGCCAACGGGGATCAGCCCCAGCATTTT.

The chain employs TRBV28 and TRBJ2-1; 9 bases line up with TRBD2. V was pared by 6 bases and J by 9 bases, with 9 bases of the junction left unmatched. The germline gives CDR1 MDHEN, CDR2 SYDVKM. This CDR3 comprises 14 residues. This CDR3 reads CASRSGGNVREQFF. DNA for the CDR3: TGTGCCAGCAGAAGCGGGGGGAATGTACGTGAGCAGTTCTTC.

The genes are TRBV11-2 and TRBJ2-5; 7 nucleotides align to TRBD1. Germline V lookup: CDR1 SGHAT, CDR2 FQNNGV. J was trimmed by 5 bases and V by 5 bases; bases with no gene match: 14. The CDR3 runs to 16 residues. The CDR3 protein is CASSPRGQYARETQYF. The CDR3 DNA is TGTGCCAGCAGCCCTAGGGGGCAGTATGCGCGGGAGACCCAGTACTTC.

In its sample, this clonotype was seen many times. The chain recombines TRBV5-1 with TRBJ1-4; D is perhaps TRBD1 (6 bases). Germline values: CDR1 SGHRS, CDR2 YFSETQ. The CDR3 is 15 residues long. Trimming left V 0 bases short and J 8 bases short, with 14 bases between. The CDR3 region is CASSLVAGVREKLFF. The CDR3 bases are TGCGCCAGCAGCTTGGTGGCAGGGGTACGGGAAAAACTGTTTTTT. Using reference TRBV5-1 and TRBJ1-4 for the parts outside the CDR3, the full variable domain is KAGVTQTPRYLIKTRGQQVTLSCSPISGHRSVSWYQQTPGQGLQFLFEYFSETQRNKGNFPGRFSGRQFSNSRSEMNVSTLELGDSALYLCASSLVAGVREKLFFGSGTQLSVL.

Ten or more counts support this clonotype. The chain recombines TRBV27 with TRBJ2-3, with D perhaps TRBD1 (6 bases). The CDR3 runs to 13 residues. Germline CDR1 and CDR2: MNHEY and SMNVEV (reference sequence). V gave up 6 bases and J gave up 4 bases, with 11 bases separating them. DNA for the CDR3: TGTGCCAGCAGCCCTACAGGGTCAGATACGCAGTATTTT. It translates to CASSPTGSDTQYF.

This clonotype showed up just a few times. The V call is TRBV27, the J call TRBJ2-7; 7 bases are shared with TRBD2. J was trimmed by 12 bases and V by 0 bases; bases with no gene match: 5. The CDR3 is made up of 12 amino acids. CDR1 and CDR2 (germline): MNHEY, SMNVEV (reference sequence). The CDR3 region has the DNA TGTGCCAGCAGTTTATCGAGGGAGGGGCTGTACTTC. It specifies CASSLSREGLYF.

The chain joins TRBV5-5 to TRBJ1-6; D unresolved. Trimming pared 4 bases from V and 6 bases from J, leaving 14 bases between. The V gene's germline CDR1 is SGHKS and CDR2 YYEKEE (reference sequence). CDR3 length equals 15 residues. The CDR3 region is CASSQLWGFNSPLHF. The CDR3 DNA reads as TGTGCCAGCAGCCAACTTTGGGGTTTTAATTCACCCCTCCACTTT.

This clonotype was found many times. The chain uses TRBV28 and TRBJ1-2; D is perhaps TRBD1 (6 bases). The CDR3 is 12 amino acids. CDR1 and CDR2 (germline): MDHEN, SYDVKM. Between the trimmed V and J ends, which lost 6 bases and 8 bases, there was a span of 13 bases. CDR3 in amino acids: CASRINRVGYTF. As DNA, the CDR3 is TGTGCCAGCAGGATAAACAGGGTCGGCTACACCTTC.

This clonotype was detected many times. The V gene is TRBV5-1, the J gene TRBJ2-5; 13 bases align to TRBD2. Germline V gene data show CDR1 as SGHRS and CDR2 as YFSETQ. The V and J ends lost 0 bases and 2 bases, in that order; junction bases with no gene match: 1. This CDR3 is 16 amino acids long. The chain's CDR3 is CASSLGGLAGQETQYF. The CDR3 bases are TGCGCCAGCAGCTTGGGGGGACTAGCGGGACAAGAGACCCAGTACTTC. Full variable domain (outside the CDR3, taken from reference TRBV5-1 and TRBJ2-5): KAGVTQTPRYLIKTRGQQVTLSCSPISGHRSVSWYQQTPGQGLQFLFEYFSETQRNKGNFPGRFSGRQFSNSRSEMNVSTLELGDSALYLCASSLGGLAGQETQYFGPGTRLLVL.

This chain's CDR3 is CASSQVAGSQETQYF. The CDR3, as DNA: TGCGCCAGCAGCCAAGTAGCGGGTTCCCAAGAGACCCAGTACTTC. V gene TRBV4-1 combines with J gene TRBJ2-5; 7 bases agree with TRBD2. This CDR3 has 15 residues. V lost 1 base, J lost 1 base, and 3 bases stayed unmatched. CDR1 and CDR2 from the germline V gene are MGHRA and YSYEKL.